Presented here are 28 T cell receptor beta chains from one specimen sequenced in a study of beta chain features in type 1 diabetes. Study results and limitations: Among patients with Type 1 diabetes, TCRB CDR3s were moderately but significantly shorter in every one of the four CD4+ subsets.

The sequenced template was cDNA made from the entire isolated RNA. The table came from immunoSEQ multiplex PCR; TCRdb's copy has only in-frame clones and leaves some out. The profile shows hundreds of thousands of clones, around 12% of them singletons. No antigen is known for these receptors. Sequences were obtained from naive CD4+ T cells from blood. All receptors come from a young woman with type 1 diabetes.

This sequence joins TRBV7-8 and TRBJ2-1; D remains ambiguous. Germline V lookup: CDR1 SGHVS, CDR2 FQNEAQ. V lost 0 bases to trimming and J lost 2 bases, with 5 bases between them. The CDR3 contains 14 residues. The CDR3: CASSLAAPYNEQFF. DNA for the CDR3: TGTGCCAGCAGCTTAGCGGCCCCCTACAATGAGCAGTTCTTC.

This clone was detected a few times. The V gene is TRBV29-1, the J gene TRBJ2-5; 9 bases line up with TRBD1. The J call may be wrong; the DNA end is better matched by TRBJ2-7. The CDR3 contains 15 residues. The germline CDR1 and CDR2 sequences are SQVTM and ANQGSEA. The CDR3 DNA reads as TGCAGCGCCTTACAGGGGGCGTCCATCTCCTACGAGCAGTACTTC. Translation: CSALQGASISYEQYF.

The chain couples TRBV18 to TRBJ2-7, with unresolved D. The germline CDR1 and CDR2 sequences are KGHSH and LQKENI. V lost 6 bases to trimming and J lost 0 bases, with 9 bases between them. The CDR3 contains 13 residues. CDR3 sequence: CASSRMSSYEQYF. The CDR3 bases are TGTGCCAGCTCGCGCATGAGCTCCTACGAGCAGTACTTC.

This clone has a handful of counts. This sequence joins TRBV11-2 and TRBJ1-1; 11 bases are a match to TRBD1. The length of the CDR3 is 13 residues. With V trimmed by 6 bases and J by 4 bases, 1 base remained unmatched. Germline lookup yields CDR1 SGHAT and CDR2 FQNNGV. DNA for the CDR3: TGTGCCAGCAGTGGGACAGGGGGCACTGAAGCTTTCTTT. Protein product: CASSGTGGTEAFF.

The rearrangement joins TRBV6-5 to TRBJ1-5, with a weak D call TRBD1 (6 bases). V gave up 2 bases and J gave up 6 bases, with 8 bases separating them. The CDR3 covers 13 residues. Germline V lookup: CDR1 MNHEY, CDR2 SVGAGI. Written as DNA, the CDR3 is TGTGCCAGCAGTTACGACAGGAGTCAGCCCCAGCATTTT. Translated: CASSYDRSQPQHF.

The chain employs TRBV11-2 and TRBJ1-1; 7 positions match TRBD1. V lost 4 bases to trimming and J lost 1 base; unmatched junction nucleotides: 9. The CDR3 consists of 16 residues. Germline assignment: CDR1 SGHAT and CDR2 FQNNGV. The DNA of the CDR3 is TGTGCCAGCAGCTGGGCCAGGGGGAAAGGGAACACTGAAGCTTTCTTT. Translated, it gives CASSWARGKGNTEAFF.

This chain uses TRBV11-2 with TRBJ1-2; D is unresolved. Trimming shortened V by 5 bases and J by 2 bases, and 6 bases separated the two germline ends. The CDR3 runs to 12 residues. The germline V gene encodes CDR1 SGHAT and CDR2 FQNNGV. The CDR3 coding sequence is TGTGCCAGCAGCCACCAGAACTATGGCTACACCTTC. Translating gives CASSHQNYGYTF.

There are a few counts of this clone. V and J are TRBV5-4 and TRBJ1-2, with a tentative D call TRBD1 (5 bases). Germline values: CDR1 SGHNT, CDR2 YYREEE (reference sequence). The V end lost 5 bases, the J end lost 5 bases, and 22 bases lay between the germline ends. There are 16 residues in the CDR3. The CDR3 reads CASRPGGDSGLYGYTF. The CDR3 DNA reads as TGTGCCAGCAGACCCGGCGGGGACTCTGGTTTATATGGCTACACCTTC.

This clone was seen a few times. The chain employs TRBV2 and TRBJ2-5; D uncertain. V lost 5 bases and J 6 bases, leaving 7 bases between the germline ends. Germline assignment: CDR1 SNHLY and CDR2 FYNNEI. This CDR3 region has 11 residues. The CDR3: CASSSSQTQYF. The CDR3 DNA reads TGTGCCAGCAGTTCCTCTCAGACCCAGTACTTC. The full variable domain, completed using reference TRBV2 and TRBJ2-5, is EPEVTQTPSHQVTQMGQEVILRCVPISNHLYFYWYRQILGQKVEFLVSFYNNEISEKSEIFDDQFSVERPDGSNFTLKIRSTKLEDSAMYFCASSSSQTQYFGPGTRLLVL.

This rearrangement joins TRBV28 to TRBJ2-7; 9 bases line up with TRBD1. Germline CDR1 is MDHEN and CDR2 is SYDVKM. The V gene end was trimmed by 6 bases and the J gene end by 7 bases; junction bases not matched to a gene: 13. The CDR3 spans 15 residues. The CDR3 nucleotides are TGTGCCAGCAGGTTAACCGGGACAGGGAAAAAAGAGCAGTACTTC. Its translation is CASRLTGTGKKEQYF. Full variable domain (remainder filled in from reference TRBV28 and TRBJ2-7): DVKVTQSSRYLVKRTGEKVFLECVQDMDHENMFWYRQDPGLGLRLIYFSYDVKMKEKGDIPEGYSVSREKKERFSLILESASTNQTSMYLCASRLTGTGKKEQYFGPGTRLTVT.

This clone was counted a few times. The chain recombines TRBV4-1 with TRBJ1-5, with D uncertain. The CDR3 runs to 13 residues. The germline CDR1 and CDR2 sequences are MGHRA and YSYEKL. Trimming left V 0 bases short and J 6 bases short, with 6 bases between. This chain's CDR3 is CASSQEVVQPQHF. CDR3 bases: TGCGCCAGCAGCCAAGAGGTAGTTCAGCCCCAGCATTTT.

This clone was detected only a few times. CDR3 sequence reads: CASSLRSGGVTDTQYF. The CDR3 coding sequence is TGTGCCAGCAGCTTGCGAAGCGGGGGGGTCACAGATACGCAGTATTTT. V usage is TRBV5-4 and J usage is TRBJ2-3; TRBD2 matches 10 bases. The CDR3 is made up of 16 amino acids. V lost 1 base, J lost 2 bases, and 4 bases stayed unmatched. Per the germline V gene, CDR1 is SGHNT and CDR2 is YYREEE (reference sequence).

The gene calls are TRBV6-6 and TRBJ2-1; D is uncertain. V was clipped by 5 bases and J by 0 bases, with 11 bases between them. The CDR3 runs 15 residues. Germline V lookup: CDR1 MNHNY, CDR2 SVGAGI (reference sequence). The CDR3 nucleotides read TGTGCCAGCAGTAGTCGGCCTAGCTCCTACAATGAGCAGTTCTTC. Its protein is CASSSRPSSYNEQFF.

The CDR3 DNA is TGTGCCAGCAGTTTGCTAGGCCAATACAATGAGCAGTTCTTC. It specifies CASSLLGQYNEQFF. The chain recombines TRBV28 with TRBJ2-1, with no clear D. The CDR3 has 14 residues. Trimming stripped 3 bases from V and 4 bases from J, with 10 bases between. Per germline, CDR1 MDHEN and CDR2 SYDVKM.

The rearrangement joins TRBV7-9 to TRBJ2-5; D is possibly TRBD2 (6 bases). V was trimmed by 5 bases and J by 1 base, leaving 17 bases between them. The CDR3 loop spans 16 amino acids. Germline CDR1 is SEHNR and CDR2 is FQNEAQ (reference sequence). CDR3 in amino acids: CASSPRGYSSQETQYF. The CDR3 bases are TGTGCCAGCAGCCCCCGGGGGTACTCGTCCCAAGAGACCCAGTACTTC.

The rearrangement joins TRBV7-9 to TRBJ2-3, with 9 bases identical to TRBD2. The CDR3 consists of 14 residues. The germline V gene encodes CDR1 SEHNR and CDR2 FQNEAQ (reference sequence). The V segment lost 7 bases and the J segment 5 bases; nucleotides outside the gene matches: 7. This chain's CDR3 is CASTIAGVGDTQYF. The DNA of the CDR3 is TGTGCCAGCACAATAGCGGGAGTGGGAGATACGCAGTATTTT.

V usage is TRBV5-1 and J usage is TRBJ1-4, with D unresolved. Trimming left V 4 bases short and J 2 bases short, with 18 bases between. This CDR3 contains 17 residues. The germline V gene encodes CDR1 SGHRS and CDR2 YFSETQ. The CDR3 reads CASSLAGRLLTNEKLFF. DNA for the CDR3: TGCGCCAGCAGCCTTGCGGGGAGATTGTTGACTAATGAAAAACTGTTTTTT.

The chain joins TRBV7-2 to TRBJ2-7; the D gene is possibly TRBD2 (5 bases). Deletions cut 5 bases from V and 4 bases from J, with 9 bases between. The CDR3 is 12 amino acids. CDR1 and CDR2 from the germline V gene are SGHTA and FQGNSA. This CDR3 is CASSPGIYEQYF. The CDR3 DNA reads as TGTGCCAGCAGCCCGGGGATTTACGAGCAGTACTTC.

This clone was counted between two and nine times. The rearrangement uses TRBV19 and TRBJ2-4; no definite D call. CDR3 length: 13 amino acids. The V end lost 3 bases, the J end lost 2 bases, and 5 bases lay between the germline ends. Germline V CDR1 and CDR2: LNHDA, SQIVND (reference sequence). The CDR3 bases are TGTGCCAGTAGTATGACTTCCAAAAACATTCAGTACTTC. Amino acids: CASSMTSKNIQYF.

The chain joins TRBV19 to TRBJ2-1; 10 bases map to TRBD2. The CDR3 loop spans 15 amino acids. The junction had 3 bases not matched to a gene; V was cut back by 3 bases and J by 4 bases. Germline V CDR1 and CDR2: LNHDA, SQIVND (reference sequence). As DNA, the CDR3 is TGTGCCAGTAGTATCGGGACTAGCGAATACAATGAGCAGTTCTTC. Amino acid sequence: CASSIGTSEYNEQFF.

The chain recombines TRBV14 with TRBJ2-5; tentatively, D is TRBD1 (6 bases). This CDR3 is 13 amino acids long. The ends were cut back, 1 base at V and 7 bases at J, with 10 bases in the middle. The germline V gene encodes CDR1 SGHDN and CDR2 FVKESK. The CDR3 region is CASSQATRGTQYF. The CDR3, as DNA: TGTGCCAGCAGCCAAGCCACCAGGGGGACCCAGTACTTC.

This sequence joins TRBV5-1 and TRBJ2-1, with D possibly being TRBD1 (6 bases). V dropped 4 bases and J dropped 6 bases, with 14 bases sitting between them. This CDR3 comprises 14 residues. Germline V CDR1 and CDR2: SGHRS, YFSETQ. Written as DNA, the CDR3 is TGCGCCAGCAGCGGGTCCAGGGGCGGCAATGAGCAGTTCTTC. Translation: CASSGSRGGNEQFF.

The rearrangement joins TRBV5-1 to TRBJ1-2; 8 nucleotides match TRBD1. Germline CDR1 is SGHRS and CDR2 is YFSETQ. This CDR3 is built from 14 residues. J was trimmed by 7 bases and V by 4 bases; bases with no gene match: 9. CDR3 sequence reads: CASSLGAGGPGYTF. The DNA for the CDR3 is TGCGCCAGCAGCCTGGGGGCAGGGGGCCCTGGCTACACCTTC.

This clone was detected a few times. J is TRBJ2-5 and V is TRBV11-2; tentatively, D is TRBD1 (5 bases). Germline lookup yields CDR1 SGHAT and CDR2 FQNNGV. Trimming cost V 6 bases and J 2 bases, with 19 bases left between them. The CDR3 has 16 residues. In nucleotides, the CDR3 is TGTGCCAGCAGTCCCGGCCGGGCAGGGCCACAAGAGACCCAGTACTTC. It encodes CASSPGRAGPQETQYF.

J is TRBJ2-2 and V is TRBV25-1; 10 bases are shared with TRBD1. The V segment lost 3 bases and the J segment 8 bases; nucleotides outside the gene matches: 6. CDR3 length: 15 residues. Germline CDR1 and CDR2: MGHDK and SYGVNS. The CDR3 protein is CASSDLTGGKGELFF. The CDR3 bases are TGTGCCAGCAGTGACTTGACAGGGGGCAAAGGGGAGCTGTTTTTT.

The chain is built from TRBV28 and TRBJ2-7; weak D call: TRBD1 (5 bases). V gave up 9 bases and J gave up 1 base, with 16 bases separating them. Germline assignment: CDR1 MDHEN and CDR2 SYDVKM. The length of the CDR3 is 14 residues. The CDR3 DNA reads as TGTGCCAGTAGAGACGGGCCAGGGTCCTACGAGCAGTACTTC. This gives the protein CASRDGPGSYEQYF.

The chain has TRBV7-9 and TRBJ2-2; D uncertain. This CDR3 contains 17 residues. The germline CDR1 and CDR2 sequences are SEHNR and FQNEAQ (reference sequence). Trimming removed 0 bases at V and 3 bases at J, with 14 bases between. CDR3 nucleotides: TGTGCCAGCAGCTTAGCCTTGCTCGAGGTGGACACCGGGGAGCTGTTTTTT. Protein product: CASSLALLEVDTGELFF. Combining the CDR3 with reference TRBV7-9 and TRBJ2-2 gives the whole variable domain DTGVSQNPRHKITKRGQNVTFRCDPISEHNRLYWYRQTLGQGPEFLTYFQNEAQLEKSRLLSDRFSAERPKGSFSTLEIQRTEQGDSAMYLCASSLALLEVDTGELFFGEGSRLTVL.

This clone was recorded a few times. The rearrangement joins TRBV25-1 to TRBJ1-1; 9 positions agree with TRBD1. The CDR3 has 14 amino acids. V was pared by 11 bases and J by 5 bases, with 12 bases of the junction left unmatched. Looked up from germline, CDR1 is MGHDK and CDR2 is SYGVNS. The DNA for the CDR3 is TGTGCCTCCGTTGACGGACAGGGGTGGACTGAAGCTTTCTTT. Protein sequence: CASVDGQGWTEAFF.